This T cell receptor (beta chain) was observed in a study of vaccination and CD4 T cells after COVID-19. Across the study: Sampling that followed vaccination took place a median around 70 days after dose two, within a range of 14 to 241.

Described treatment: approximately nine-day PBMC culture with coronavirus spike peptide pools or control peptides (ViraFEST assay). ViraFEST used peptide pools to expand antigen-specific T cells before TCR sequencing. Researchers grew the cells for about 11 days and then pulled out CD4+ T cells by negative selection. V was clipped by 6 bases and J by 0 bases; unmatched bases: 11. The CDR3 is 16 residues long. Germline-derived CDR1 and CDR2 are MNHEY and SMNVEV (reference sequence). The assay that was used to sequence DNA from cultured CD4+ T cells was the Oncomine TCR Beta short-read assay. TCRdb passed the PCR reads through MiXCR, listing each CDR3 protein once. The top ten clones hold roughly 20% of a sample with some 9,500 distinct CDR3 sequences, around half of them seen once. A word on this clonotype: What it binds is not known.

The TCR sequence derives from a human donor who had recovered from COVID-19. The V gene is TRBV27, the J gene TRBJ2-7; 7 bases align to TRBD1. Sequenced material: CD4+ T cells from blood, cultured in vitro. The CDR3 loop is CASSLTGQWSSYEQYF. The CDR3 nucleotides read TGTGCCAGCAGCTTGACGGGACAGTGGAGCTCCTACGAGCAGTACTTC.